The entry that follows covers one TCR beta chain sequence. Antigen: not known. Time point in this sample: peripheral blood 6 weeks after treatment start. This specimen belongs to a study of PD-L1 blockade in urothelial cancer. Across the whole study: It was at some point between 2012 and 2014 that patients started atezolizumab at 1,200 mg intravenously every 3 weeks.

Study-level findings and limits: Durable-benefit patients expanded tumor-associated blood clones more at 3 weeks.

Germline V gene lookup returns CDR1 SGHDT and CDR2 YYEEEE. The CDR3 loop spans 15 amino acids. Unmatched junction bases numbered 5, after V lost 2 bases and J lost 4 bases. Assay: immunoSEQ multiplex PCR; the TCRdb copy retains only in-frame clones and omits some. The table has about 120,000 clones, around 89% seen once. This receptor was identified in a man in his sixties with urothelial cancer. J is TRBJ2-2 and V is TRBV5-6; 7 bases match TRBD1. The specimen was PBMCs, collected around atezolizumab (anti-PD-L1) treatment. The CDR3 here is CASSFRGLGTGELFF. The CDR3, as DNA: TGTGCCAGCAGCTTTAGGGGGCTCGGCACCGGGGAGCTGTTTTTT. The whole variable domain, filled in from reference TRBV5-6 and TRBJ2-2, reads DAGVTQSPTHLIKTRGQQVTLRCSPKSGHDTVSWYQQALGQGPQFIFQYYEEEERQRGNFPDRFSGHQFPNYSSELNVNALLLGDSALYLCASSFRGLGTGELFFGEGSRLTVL.